A selection of T cell receptor beta chains follows, all from one sample in a study of human T cells and chemical hapten exposure. One entry per CDR3 protein results from TCRdb running MiXCR on the RACE reads. The data show 85,000 or so distinct CDR3 sequences, around 10% seen once. The starting material was whole blood, obtained in connection with sensitization to the hapten diphenylcyclopropenone (DPC). The receptors were sampled from a woman in her 50s with alopecia areata. Some clones in this sample may be carry-over from other donors' samples. The CDR3 runs from the conserved cysteine through the conserved F or W. A D gene is named only where the DNA matches it firmly. Clone size is not always given. Where it is, it says once, few, many or a class for expanded clones.

j_gene	abundance	d_gene	v_gene	CDR3aa	CDR3nt
TRBJ1-1	NA	NA	TRBV9	CASSVVPMNTEAFF	TGTGCCAGCAGCGTAGTCCCCATGAACACTGAAGCTTTCTTT
TRBJ2-1	few	TRBD2	TRBV6-6	CASRTSGGANEQFF	TGTGCCAGCAGAACTAGCGGGGGGGCCAATGAGCAGTTCTTC
TRBJ1-1	many	NA	TRBV18	CASSPLERNTEAFF	TGTGCCAGCTCACCCCTGGAGAGGAACACTGAAGCTTTCTTT
TRBJ2-2	NA	TRBD1	TRBV30	CAWARGQGAKTGELFF	TGTGCCTGGGCTCGAGGACAGGGGGCAAAAACCGGGGAGCTGTTTTTT
TRBJ2-5	few	NA	TRBV7-2	CASSLGNSGFQETQYF	TGTGCCAGCAGCTTAGGGAATAGTGGTTTCCAAGAGACCCAGTACTTC
TRBJ2-1	many	TRBD1	TRBV29-1	CSVERGLGLNEQFF	TGCAGCGTTGAGAGGGGGCTGGGTTTGAATGAGCAGTTCTTC
TRBJ2-3	many	TRBD1	TRBV7-9	CASSLTGGTDTQYF	TGTGCCAGCAGCTTAACAGGGGGCACAGATACGCAGTATTTT
TRBJ2-5	NA	NA	TRBV10-3	CAISAYGGETQYF	TGTGCCATCAGTGCTTATGGAGGAGAGACCCAGTACTTC
TRBJ2-6	many	NA	TRBV6-5	CASSYRAGANVLTF	TGTGCCAGCAGTTACAGGGCTGGGGCCAACGTCCTGACTTTC
TRBJ1-1	few	NA	TRBV3-1	CASSQGAGVWTEAFF	TGTGCCAGCAGCCAAGGGGCAGGGGTCTGGACTGAAGCTTTCTTT
TRBJ2-1	NA	TRBD2	TRBV7-6	CASSWGLAGSGNEQFF	TGTGCCAGCAGCTGGGGACTAGCGGGGTCTGGCAATGAGCAGTTCTTC
TRBJ2-3	NA	TRBD2	TRBV30	CAWSTSGSTDTQYF	TGTGCCTGGAGCACTAGCGGGAGCACAGATACGCAGTATTTT
TRBJ2-3	few	NA	TRBV20-1	CSASFNVGTDTQYF	TGCAGTGCGAGTTTTAATGTTGGCACAGATACGCAGTATTTT
TRBJ1-6	many	NA	TRBV4-1	CASSQDPQVNSPLHF	TGCGCCAGCAGCCAAGACCCACAGGTCAATTCACCCCTCCACTTT
TRBJ2-1	NA	TRBD2	TRBV5-1	CASSAFAGDYNEQFF	TGCGCCAGCAGCGCTTTCGCGGGGGACTACAATGAGCAGTTCTTC
TRBJ2-6	few	TRBD2	TRBV6-6	CASSYYIGRGVQPDGANVLTF	TGTGCCAGCAGTTATTACATAGGTCGGGGGGTACAGCCGGACGGGGCCAACGTCCTGACTTTC
TRBJ2-7	NA	NA	TRBV7-2	CASSSAVEQYF	TGTGCCAGCAGCTCAGCGGTCGAGCAGTACTTC
TRBJ2-4	many	TRBD2	TRBV7-9	CASNAPGTSWYF	TGTGCCAGCAACGCGCCGGGGACTAGCTGGTACTTC
TRBJ1-1	NA	NA	TRBV11-2	CASSSGLLTEAFF	TGTGCCAGCAGCTCCGGGTTGCTGACTGAAGCTTTCTTT
TRBJ2-1	few	NA	TRBV28	CASSLWGGAGGEQFF	TGTGCCAGCAGTTTGTGGGGAGGAGCGGGCGGTGAGCAGTTCTTC
TRBJ2-6	NA	TRBD2	TRBV5-1	CASSLTGLAGTFSGANVLTF	TGCGCCAGCAGCTTAACCGGACTAGCGGGAACTTTCTCTGGGGCCAACGTCCTGACTTTC
TRBJ2-3	many	NA	TRBV6-2/TRBV6-3	CASTLPTGTGADTQYF	TGTGCCAGCACCCTGCCGACGGGGACGGGCGCAGATACGCAGTATTTT
TRBJ1-2	NA	NA	TRBV5-6	CASSKDINGYTF	TGTGCCAGCAGCAAGGATATAAATGGCTACACCTTC
TRBJ2-5	many	TRBD2	TRBV4-2	CASSRGLAAQETQYF	TGTGCCAGCAGCCGGGGACTAGCGGCCCAAGAGACCCAGTACTTC
TRBJ1-5	NA	NA	TRBV20-1	CSATSGNQPQHF	TGCAGTGCTACTAGCGGGAATCAGCCCCAGCATTTT
TRBJ2-1	many	TRBD1	TRBV5-1	CASETGSSYNEQFF	TGCGCCAGTGAGACAGGGAGCTCCTACAATGAGCAGTTCTTC
TRBJ1-5	few	NA	TRBV19	CASQGSRGPQHF	TGTGCCAGTCAAGGGAGTCGGGGGCCCCAGCATTTT
TRBJ1-2	NA	NA	TRBV11-2	CASSFATGRINYGYTF	TGTGCCAGCAGCTTCGCGACAGGACGAATCAACTATGGCTACACCTTC
TRBJ2-2	NA	TRBD1	TRBV12-3/TRBV12-4	CASSFRQGNTGELFF	TGTGCCAGCAGTTTCCGACAGGGCAACACCGGGGAGCTGTTTTTT
TRBJ2-3	NA	TRBD2	TRBV4-1	CASSPSVLAGRDTQYF	TGCGCCAGCAGCCCCAGCGTGCTAGCGGGGAGAGATACGCAGTATTTT
TRBJ1-3	NA	NA	TRBV5-1	CASTLGASGNTIYF	TGCGCCAGCACCCTAGGAGCCTCTGGAAACACCATATATTTT
TRBJ1-4	NA	NA	TRBV29-1	CSARNRQINEKLFF	TGCAGCGCCAGAAACCGACAGATTAATGAAAAACTGTTTTTT
TRBJ1-1	few	TRBD1	TRBV6-2/TRBV6-3	CASSSNRAGGLGAFF	TGTGCCAGCAGTTCCAACAGGGCAGGGGGCCTCGGAGCTTTCTTT
TRBJ2-7	many	NA	TRBV28	CASRLEGGGSYEQYF	TGTGCCAGCAGACTAGAGGGAGGGGGTTCCTACGAGCAGTACTTC
TRBJ2-3	many	TRBD2	TRBV5-1	CASSSLRAGDDTQYF	TGCGCCAGCAGCTCTCTCAGGGCGGGGGATGATACGCAGTATTTT
TRBJ2-7	NA	TRBD1	TRBV3-1	CASSLNGQGYEQYF	TGTGCCAGCAGCCTGAACGGACAGGGCTACGAGCAGTACTTC
TRBJ2-4	NA	NA	TRBV3-1	CASSQDPRLNIQYF	TGTGCCAGCAGCCAAGATCCCAGGCTAAACATTCAGTACTTC
TRBJ1-4	many	NA	TRBV12-3/TRBV12-4	CASSLRTGLDEKLFF	TGTGCCAGCAGCCTGAGGACCGGGTTAGATGAAAAACTGTTTTTT
TRBJ1-5	many	NA	TRBV4-3	CASSRSRGNNQPQHF	TGCGCCAGCAGCCGTTCGCGGGGAAATAATCAGCCCCAGCATTTT
TRBJ1-1	few	NA	TRBV4-3	CASSPTARGTEAFF	TGCGCCAGCAGCCCGACGGCCAGGGGCACTGAAGCTTTCTTT
TRBJ1-2	few	NA	TRBV7-2	CASSNSPGYGYTF	TGTGCCAGCAGCAACTCCCCAGGTTATGGCTACACCTTC
TRBJ2-5	NA	NA	TRBV7-2	CASSLRQRQETQYF	TGTGCCAGCAGCTTACGACAGCGCCAAGAGACCCAGTACTTC
TRBJ2-3	NA	TRBD2	TRBV7-9	CASSRLADTQYF	TGTGCCAGCAGCAGACTAGCGGATACGCAGTATTTT
TRBJ2-7	many	NA	TRBV7-3	CASSSLTGPVNEQYF	TGTGCCAGCAGCTCCCTAACCGGGCCAGTGAACGAGCAGTACTTC
TRBJ2-1	many	NA	TRBV29-1	CSVGFPPNEQFF	TGCAGCGTTGGGTTCCCACCCAATGAGCAGTTCTTC
TRBJ2-1	many	TRBD2	TRBV7-3	CASSPGTSGYNEQFF	TGTGCCAGCAGCCCCGGGACTAGCGGATACAATGAGCAGTTCTTC
TRBJ2-5	few	NA	TRBV2	CASSRDQGQETQYF	TGTGCCAGCAGCCGGGATCAAGGCCAAGAGACCCAGTACTTC
TRBJ2-1	many	TRBD2	TRBV9	CASSYSGTSGNEQFF	TGTGCCAGCAGCTACTCCGGGACTAGCGGCAATGAGCAGTTCTTC
TRBJ1-1	many	NA	TRBV25-1	CASRLGSVGTEAFF	TGTGCCAGCCGGTTGGGGTCGGTAGGCACTGAAGCTTTCTTT